These 11 T cell receptor beta chains were sequenced from one sample in a study of blood T cell repertoires in COVID-19. Clones were sequenced by immunoSEQ multiplex PCR, and TCRdb holds only the in-frame ones, with some missing. The sample records about 220,000 clones, roughly nine tenths being singletons. Sequenced sample: peripheral blood. These receptors all come from a man aged 40-55 years with acute or convalescent COVID-19.

V is TRBV5-5 and J is TRBJ1-5; 11 bases agree with TRBD1. Trimming at V came to 3 bases and at J to 0 bases, leaving 11 bases not matched to a gene. The CDR3 sequence is 19 residues long. The V gene's germline CDR1 is SGHKS and CDR2 YYEKEE (reference sequence). The CDR3 DNA reads TGTGCCAGCAGCTCCCTCCCGGGACAGGGGGGCCCTAGCAATCAGCCCCAGCATTTT. This translates into CASSSLPGQGGPSNQPQHF. The full variable domain, rest sourced from reference TRBV5-5 and TRBJ1-5, is DAGVTQSPTHLIKTRGQQVTLRCSPISGHKSVSWYQQVLGQGPQFIFQYYEKEERGRGNFPDRFSARQFPNYSSELNVNALLLGDSALYLCASSSLPGQGGPSNQPQHFGDGTRLSIL.

The J gene is TRBJ1-5, the V gene TRBV19, with 9 bases identical to TRBD1. In germline, CDR1 is LNHDA, CDR2 SQIVND (reference sequence). CDR3 length: 16 residues. With 3 bases clipped from V and 11 bases from J, the junction kept 14 bases outside the gene matches. CDR3 nucleotides: TGTGCCAGTAGTATTGTGGGACAGGGCCTTACGGGGGCCCAGCATTTT. Protein sequence: CASSIVGQGLTGAQHF.

V is TRBV7-9 and J is TRBJ1-1; 8 bases align to TRBD1. V lost 3 bases, J lost 5 bases, and 8 bases stayed unmatched. Germline V gives CDR1 SEHNR, CDR2 FQNEAQ (reference sequence). The CDR3 runs 15 residues. CDR3 in DNA: TGTGCCAGCAGCTTCACAGGGGGGAGGAAAACTGAAGCTTTCTTT. Amino acids: CASSFTGGRKTEAFF. Full variable domain (rest looked up from reference TRBV7-9 and TRBJ1-1): DTGVSQNPRHKITKRGQNVTFRCDPISEHNRLYWYRQTLGQGPEFLTYFQNEAQLEKSRLLSDRFSAERPKGSFSTLEIQRTEQGDSAMYLCASSFTGGRKTEAFFGQGTRLTVV.

V is TRBV7-6 and J is TRBJ1-2, with a tentative D call TRBD1 (6 bases). This CDR3 comprises 16 residues. From germline, CDR1 is SGHVS and CDR2 FNYEAQ. V dropped 1 base and J dropped 8 bases, with 20 bases sitting between them. As DNA, the CDR3 is TGTGCCAGCAGCTTAGATGCAGGCAGGGGATCGCGGGGCTACACCTTC. Encoded protein: CASSLDAGRGSRGYTF.

V and J are TRBV7-9 and TRBJ1-2; D might be TRBD1 (5 bases). Trimming removed 1 base from V and 7 bases from J, with 10 bases in between. The CDR3 sequence is 13 residues long. Per germline, CDR1 SEHNR and CDR2 FQNEAQ (reference sequence). As DNA, the CDR3 is TGTGCCAGCAGCTTAGAGGGGTGGCGTGGCTACACCTTC. It yields the protein CASSLEGWRGYTF.

The chain couples TRBV5-1 to TRBJ2-3; the match to TRBD2 covers 13 bases. Trimming at V came to 4 bases and at J to 6 bases, leaving 11 bases not matched to a gene. The CDR3 runs to 17 residues. Germline loops: CDR1 SGHRS, CDR2 YFSETQ. CDR3 in DNA: TGCGCCAGCAGCCCTTTACTAGCGGGAGGGCCCCAGGATACGCAGTATTTT. Translated, it gives CASSPLLAGGPQDTQYF.

The V gene is TRBV7-8, the J gene TRBJ2-3; 15 bases align to TRBD2. Looked up from germline, CDR1 is SGHVS and CDR2 is FQNEAQ. This CDR3 contains 15 residues. V gave up 5 bases and J gave up 7 bases; unmatched junction bases: 4. CDR3 DNA sequence: TGTGCCAGCAGCAAGGGACTAGCGGGGGGAAATACGCAGTATTTT. Translated: CASSKGLAGGNTQYF.

The chain links TRBV27 to TRBJ2-5; 8 bases fit TRBD2. Germline CDR1 reads MNHEY; CDR2 reads SMNVEV (reference sequence). The CDR3 contains 13 residues. Trimming at V came to 7 bases and at J to 5 bases, leaving 6 bases not matched to a gene. Here the CDR3 reads CASTLGRGETQYF. The CDR3 DNA reads as TGTGCCAGCACCCTCGGGAGGGGTGAGACCCAGTACTTC.

This chain joins TRBV2 and TRBJ2-6; TRBD1 might be the D (5 bases). The germline V gene has CDR1 SNHLY and CDR2 FYNNEI. V was cut by 7 bases and J by 3 bases, with 16 bases left in between. There are 16 residues in the CDR3. Written as DNA, the CDR3 is TGTGCCAGCACCGAAGGAAGGGGCGTTGGGGCCAACGTCCTGACTTTC. It yields the protein CASTEGRGVGANVLTF. The variable domain in full, with the rest retrieved from reference TRBV2 and TRBJ2-6, is EPEVTQTPSHQVTQMGQEVILRCVPISNHLYFYWYRQILGQKVEFLVSFYNNEISEKSEIFDDQFSVERPDGSNFTLKIRSTKLEDSAMYFCASTEGRGVGANVLTFGAGSRLTVL.

The rearrangement uses TRBV18 and TRBJ1-2; D remains ambiguous. This CDR3 contains 12 residues. Per the germline V gene, CDR1 is KGHSH and CDR2 is LQKENI. Trimming shortened V by 4 bases and J by 2 bases, and 5 bases separated the two germline ends. The CDR3: CASSLPNYGYTF. The CDR3 nucleotides are TGTGCCAGCTCACTTCCAAACTATGGCTACACCTTC.

This clone showed up just a few times. The V call is TRBV27, the J call TRBJ2-2, with D possibly TRBD2 on 7 matching bases. The CDR3 consists of 13 residues. From germline, CDR1 is MNHEY and CDR2 SMNVEV (reference sequence). Trimming removed 3 bases from V and 9 bases from J, with 11 bases in between. CDR3 nucleotide sequence: TGTGCCAGCAGTTTGTGGGGGGGCCGGGAGCTGTTTTTT. Translating gives CASSLWGGRELFF.